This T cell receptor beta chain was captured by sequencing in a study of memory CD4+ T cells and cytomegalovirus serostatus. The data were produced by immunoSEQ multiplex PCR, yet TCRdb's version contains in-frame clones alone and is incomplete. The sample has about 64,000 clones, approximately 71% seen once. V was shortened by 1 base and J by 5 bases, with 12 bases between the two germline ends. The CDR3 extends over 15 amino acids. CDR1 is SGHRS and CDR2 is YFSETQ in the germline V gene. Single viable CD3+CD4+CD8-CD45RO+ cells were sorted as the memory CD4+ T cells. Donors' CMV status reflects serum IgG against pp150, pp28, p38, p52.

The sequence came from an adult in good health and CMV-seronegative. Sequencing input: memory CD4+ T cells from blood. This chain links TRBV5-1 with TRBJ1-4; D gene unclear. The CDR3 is CASSLNRNSNEKLFF. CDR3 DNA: TGCGCCAGCAGCTTGAACCGCAACTCCAATGAAAAACTGTTTTTT.